Below, 2 T cell receptor beta chains from the same sample are listed, as sequenced in a study of blood T cell repertoires in COVID-19. The table came from immunoSEQ multiplex PCR; TCRdb's copy has only in-frame clones and leaves some out. The data show about 210,000 clones, around 90% seen once. Source material: PBMCs or T cells enriched from blood (not recorded which). All receptors derive from a man in his thirties or forties who had recovered from COVID-19.

This clone was seen only once. The chain couples TRBV11-3 to TRBJ2-5, with D perhaps matching TRBD1 (6 bases). V lost 3 bases and J 5 bases, leaving 10 bases between the germline ends. CDR1 and CDR2 (germline): SGHNT, YENEEA. The CDR3 consists of 13 residues. The CDR3: CASSFAQGETQYF. Written as DNA, the CDR3 is TGTGCCAGCAGCTTTGCGCAGGGGGAGACCCAGTACTTC.

V usage is TRBV9 and J usage is TRBJ2-1; TRBD2 agrees at 7 bases. The CDR3 runs 15 residues. From germline, CDR1 is SGDLS and CDR2 YYNGEE. Trimming cost V 0 bases and J 9 bases; bases outside gene matches: 9. CDR3 in DNA: TGTGCCAGCAGCGTAGGCGGGAGAGACGGCCCTGAGCAGTTCTTC. Translation: CASSVGGRDGPEQFF.